This T cell receptor beta chain was recorded in a study of OX40 agonist ivuxolimab in advanced cancers. For the study at large: Ivuxolimab is an agonistic anti-OX40 (CD134) antibody, and patients were treated with it. Study findings and constraints: There were, on average, more expanded clones in CD8+ T cells than in CD4+.

This clone has a single count. The target antigen is unknown. CDR3 length equals 19 residues. Germline CDR1 is LNHNV and CDR2 is YYDKDF (reference sequence). V was shortened by 0 bases and J by 5 bases, with 23 bases between the two germline ends. Autoimmune disease history or systemic immunosuppression meant exclusion. The repertoire was sequenced with immunoSEQ multiplex PCR; TCRdb's copy has only in-frame clones and lacks some. Found here are more than 100,000 clones, around 93% of them singletons; the top ten hold over 0.15%. This chain links TRBV15 with TRBJ1-5; no clear D. The sequencing used CD4+ or CD8+ T cells sorted from blood, collected in a trial of the OX40 agonist ivuxolimab. The sequence derives from an adult with an advanced solid tumor such as melanoma, head and neck, liver or kidney cancer. The chain's CDR3 is CATSRETGSSGAIDQPQHF. The DNA for the CDR3 is TGTGCCACCAGCAGAGAAACCGGTTCCTCAGGTGCTATTGATCAGCCCCAGCATTTT. The full variable domain, with the rest looked up from reference TRBV15 and TRBJ1-5, is DAMVIQNPRYQVTQFGKPVTLSCSQTLNHNVMYWYQQKSSQAPKLLFHYYDKDFNNEADTPDNFQSRRPNTSFCFLDIRSPGLGDTAMYLCATSRETGSSGAIDQPQHFGDGTRLSIL.